This TCR beta chain was documented in a study of T-cell reconstitution after alpha-beta-depleted transplantation in children. Unique molecular identifiers were built into the TCRbeta library. TCRdb re-derived calls from the PCR reads in MiXCR, one entry per CDR3 protein. The profile shows 450,000 to 600,000 distinct CDR3 sequences, 32% of them singletons. This clonotype has only a few counts. Mismatch with germline at one junction end may stem from a read error. Sample: PBMCs from the stem cell graft donor, taken from the stem cell graft. This receptor was obtained from a human donor who donated a stem cell graft to a child with aplastic anemia.

The CDR3 sequence: CASSLNPTVSDF. The CDR3 DNA is TGTGCCAGCAGCTTAAATCCCACGGTTTCGGATTTT. The chain has TRBV7-2 and TRBJ2-3; D gene unclear. CDR1 SGHTA and CDR2 FQGNSA come from the germline V gene. There are 12 residues in the CDR3. Supplemented by reference TRBV7-2 and TRBJ2-3, the full variable domain reads GAGVSQSPSNKVTEKGKDVELRCDPISGHTALYWYRQSLGQGLEFLIYFQGNSAPDKSGLPSDRFSAERTGGSVSTLTIQRTQQEDSAVYLCASSLNPTVSDFGPGTRLTVL.